This TCR beta chain was sequenced in a study of response to subunit inactivated influenza vaccine listed by TCRdb under 2018. Some background on the complete study: The study used deep quantitative T cell receptor repertoire profiling to track responses to a trivalent subunit inactivated influenza vaccine.

Library prep was done by RT-PCR. For sequencing, an Illumina HiSeq 2500 was employed. Using fastp at Q25 and MiXCR, TCRdb reprocessed the public reads and kept productive beta chains. Records with the same CDR3 protein are collapsed into one entry carrying the most frequent genes and DNA. Present in this sample are roughly 700,000 distinct CDR3 sequences, approximately 15% of which were seen just once. 5.5% to 7% of the sample is held by the ten biggest clonotypes. Inclusive of the bounding cysteine and phenylalanine, the CDR3 is 15 residues long. The kept DNA is CDR3 alone, 45 bases in frame from the first base. The germline V gene specifies ENHRY as CDR1 and SYGVKD as CDR2. V and J are trimmed by 6 bases and 11 bases, and the gene matches miss 13 bases of the junction. The paper's findings and limits, for the study overall: The authors suggested that each seasonal influenza vaccination may recruit only a limited number of new T cells.

This clonotype was counted a few times. Its antigen specificity is not known. No much larger clone is present one base from it, and per-base qualities are unavailable. Sequences were derived from PBMCs from blood, sampled 14 to 15 days before vaccination. The origin of this receptor is a man aged 45-65 years who received an inactivated influenza vaccine. Donor details come from another sample of the same person, matched by shared clones. The chain links TRBV10-3 with TRBJ2-2; TRBD1 lines up with 9 middle nucleotides. In nucleotides, the sequence is TGTGCCATCAGCAACCCGGGACAGGGTTTCGGAGAGCTGTTTTTT. Protein translation: CAISNPGQGFGELFF.